Listed below are T cell receptor beta chains from one sample, sequenced in a study of blood T cells in healthy people across ages. TCRdb used MiXCR to reprocess the 5' RACE reads, holding one entry per CDR3 protein. Counted here are around 940,000 distinct CDR3 sequences, just over 50% occurring once; the ten biggest clones make up about a fifth. The sample comprised blood. The receptor source for this set is a woman aged 60-75 years in good health. Each CDR3 is given with its conserved first and last residue. D genes are given only for firm matches. Clone size, where shown, is once, few, many, or a class for clones that have expanded.

CDR3 protein: CSVVVSAGGMVTTDTQYF
CDR3 DNA: TGCAGCGTTGTAGTATCGGCGGGAGGGATGGTAACGACAGATACGCAGTATTTT
V gene: TRBV29-1
J gene: TRBJ2-3
clone size: few
D gene: TRBD2

CDR3 protein: CASSAQIQRDEQYF
CDR3 DNA: TGTGCCAGCAGTGCCCAAATCCAACGTGATGAGCAGTACTTC
V gene: TRBV9
J gene: TRBJ2-7
clone size: once
D gene: NA

CDR3 protein: CASSPAAGGHEQYF
CDR3 DNA: TGTGCCAGCAGCCCCGCGGCGGGAGGCCACGAGCAGTACTTC
V gene: TRBV6-2/TRBV6-3
J gene: TRBJ2-7
clone size: NA
D gene: TRBD2

CDR3 protein: CSVEDLREYNEQFF
CDR3 DNA: TGCAGCGTTGAAGATTTACGGGAGTACAATGAGCAGTTCTTC
V gene: TRBV29-1
J gene: TRBJ2-1
clone size: NA
D gene: NA

CDR3 protein: CSVEDLASISYNEQFF
CDR3 DNA: TGCAGCGTTGAAGATCTAGCCTCGATTTCCTACAATGAGCAGTTCTTC
V gene: TRBV29-1
J gene: TRBJ2-1
clone size: NA
D gene: NA

CDR3 protein: CASSLGAKNIQYF
CDR3 DNA: TGTGCCAGCAGCCTCGGAGCCAAAAACATTCAGTACTTC
V gene: TRBV7-9
J gene: TRBJ2-4
clone size: many
D gene: NA

CDR3 protein: CASSDQGRPNQPQHF
CDR3 DNA: TGTGCCAGCAGTGATCAGGGGAGACCCAATCAGCCCCAGCATTTT
V gene: TRBV2
J gene: TRBJ1-5
clone size: NA
D gene: NA

CDR3 protein: CASSSLRSSRWHGYTF
CDR3 DNA: TGTGCCAGCAGCTCCCTTCGGTCGAGCCGATGGCATGGCTACACCTTC
V gene: TRBV11-2
J gene: TRBJ1-2
clone size: NA
D gene: NA

CDR3 protein: CASSLIWSGGDLAGYEQYF
CDR3 DNA: TGTGCCAGCAGTTTAATTTGGTCCGGGGGAGACCTAGCGGGTTACGAGCAGTACTTC
V gene: TRBV28
J gene: TRBJ2-7
clone size: NA
D gene: TRBD2

CDR3 protein: CASSLLGGVTYEQYF
CDR3 DNA: TGTGCCAGCAGCTTACTGGGAGGGGTCACCTACGAGCAGTACTTC
V gene: TRBV7-9
J gene: TRBJ2-7
clone size: NA
D gene: TRBD2

CDR3 protein: CASSLAGLAFEQFF
CDR3 DNA: TGTGCCAGCAGTTTAGCGGGACTAGCATTTGAGCAGTTCTTC
V gene: TRBV12-3/TRBV12-4
J gene: TRBJ2-1
clone size: NA
D gene: TRBD2

CDR3 protein: CASSHWTDTDTQYF
CDR3 DNA: TGTGCCAGCAGCCATTGGACAGACACAGATACGCAGTATTTT
V gene: TRBV14
J gene: TRBJ2-3
clone size: NA
D gene: NA

CDR3 protein: CASSFAVPYNEQFF
CDR3 DNA: TGTGCCAGCAGTTTTGCGGTACCTTACAATGAGCAGTTCTTC
V gene: TRBV12-3/TRBV12-4
J gene: TRBJ2-1
clone size: few
D gene: NA

CDR3 protein: CASRRQTARGADTQYF
CDR3 DNA: TGCGCCAGCAGACGTCAGACCGCCAGGGGTGCAGATACGCAGTATTTT
V gene: TRBV4-1
J gene: TRBJ2-3
clone size: NA
D gene: NA

CDR3 protein: CASSFGLATGELFF
CDR3 DNA: TGTGCCAGCAGCTTCGGCCTGGCCACCGGGGAGCTGTTTTTT
V gene: TRBV5-6
J gene: TRBJ2-2
clone size: NA
D gene: NA

CDR3 protein: CASSPGQRETQYF
CDR3 DNA: TGTGCCAGCAGCCCCGGACAGCGAGAGACCCAGTACTTC
V gene: TRBV18
J gene: TRBJ2-5
clone size: NA
D gene: NA

CDR3 protein: CSVEVAGGYEQYF
CDR3 DNA: TGCAGCGTTGAGGTGGCTGGAGGGTACGAGCAGTACTTC
V gene: TRBV29-1
J gene: TRBJ2-7
clone size: many
D gene: NA

CDR3 protein: CASSLVFRGTDTQYF
CDR3 DNA: TGCGCCAGCAGCTTGGTCTTCCGTGGCACAGATACGCAGTATTTT
V gene: TRBV5-1
J gene: TRBJ2-3
clone size: NA
D gene: NA

CDR3 protein: CAGARGNLYEQYF
CDR3 DNA: TGTGCCGGCGCTCGGGGAAACCTATACGAGCAGTACTTC
V gene: TRBV11-2
J gene: TRBJ2-7
clone size: few
D gene: NA

CDR3 protein: CASSPLLGTGELFF
CDR3 DNA: TGTGCCAGCAGCCCCTTGTTGGGGACCGGGGAGCTGTTTTTT
V gene: TRBV7-2
J gene: TRBJ2-2
clone size: NA
D gene: NA

CDR3 protein: CASRDLGLYRETQYF
CDR3 DNA: TGTGCCAGCAGGGACTTGGGACTATATAGGGAGACCCAGTACTTC
V gene: TRBV12-3/TRBV12-4
J gene: TRBJ2-5
clone size: NA
D gene: TRBD2

CDR3 protein: CAISESLGSDTQYF
CDR3 DNA: TGTGCCATCAGTGAGTCGTTAGGTTCAGATACGCAGTATTTT
V gene: TRBV10-3
J gene: TRBJ2-3
clone size: many
D gene: NA

CDR3 protein: CASSQETGFNAGELFF
CDR3 DNA: TGCGCCAGCAGCCAGGAGACAGGGTTCAACGCCGGGGAGCTGTTTTTT
V gene: TRBV4-3
J gene: TRBJ2-2
clone size: NA
D gene: TRBD1

CDR3 protein: CASSWQGLAGLPNEQFF
CDR3 DNA: TGTGCCAGCAGTTGGCAGGGGCTGGCGGGTCTGCCCAATGAGCAGTTCTTC
V gene: TRBV12-3/TRBV12-4
J gene: TRBJ2-1
clone size: once
D gene: NA

CDR3 protein: CASSQYSPRHEQYF
CDR3 DNA: TGTGCCAGCAGCCAGTATTCGCCGAGACACGAGCAGTACTTC
V gene: TRBV3-1
J gene: TRBJ2-7
clone size: NA
D gene: NA

CDR3 protein: CATSRKDGGADTQYF
CDR3 DNA: TGTGCCACCAGCAGAAAAGATGGGGGCGCAGATACGCAGTATTTT
V gene: TRBV15
J gene: TRBJ2-3
clone size: NA
D gene: NA

CDR3 protein: CASSSPETGPWGTQYF
CDR3 DNA: TGTGCCAGCAGCTCCCCAGAAACAGGCCCGTGGGGGACCCAGTACTTC
V gene: TRBV11-2
J gene: TRBJ2-5
clone size: NA
D gene: NA

CDR3 protein: CASSSSRQGAYEQYF
CDR3 DNA: TGCGCCAGCAGCTCGAGCCGACAGGGCGCCTACGAGCAGTACTTC
V gene: TRBV5-1
J gene: TRBJ2-7
clone size: NA
D gene: TRBD1

CDR3 protein: CASSYADGYEQYF
CDR3 DNA: TGTGCCAGCAGTTACGCGGACGGATACGAGCAGTACTTC
V gene: TRBV6-2/TRBV6-3
J gene: TRBJ2-7
clone size: few
D gene: NA

CDR3 protein: CASSSSASTDTQYF
CDR3 DNA: TGTGCCAGCAGTTCTAGCGCTAGCACAGATACGCAGTATTTT
V gene: TRBV7-2
J gene: TRBJ2-3
clone size: few
D gene: NA

CDR3 protein: CSAPPLLGKDTQYF
CDR3 DNA: TGCAGTGCTCCCCCCCTATTAGGGAAGGATACGCAGTATTTT
V gene: TRBV20-1
J gene: TRBJ2-3
clone size: NA
D gene: NA

CDR3 protein: CAWRTSGSTDTQYF
CDR3 DNA: TGTGCCTGGCGGACTAGCGGATCCACAGATACGCAGTATTTT
V gene: TRBV30
J gene: TRBJ2-3
clone size: few
D gene: TRBD2

CDR3 protein: CASRRITGAREQYF
CDR3 DNA: TGTGCCAGCAGGCGAATAACAGGAGCGCGCGAGCAGTACTTC
V gene: TRBV28
J gene: TRBJ2-7
clone size: NA
D gene: NA

CDR3 protein: CASSLNLNTYGYTF
CDR3 DNA: TGTGCCAGCAGTTTAAACCTAAACACTTATGGCTACACCTTC
V gene: TRBV28
J gene: TRBJ1-2
clone size: few
D gene: NA

CDR3 protein: CASSVRTASYEQYF
CDR3 DNA: TGTGCCAGCAGTGTCCGGACAGCCTCCTACGAGCAGTACTTC
V gene: TRBV2
J gene: TRBJ2-7
clone size: few
D gene: NA

CDR3 protein: CASSPTSGRVRYTGELFF
CDR3 DNA: TGTGCCAGCAGCCCGACTAGCGGGAGAGTTCGGTACACCGGGGAGCTGTTTTTT
V gene: TRBV6-2/TRBV6-3
J gene: TRBJ2-2
clone size: NA
D gene: TRBD2

CDR3 protein: CASSLRVWDSSSYEQYF
CDR3 DNA: TGTGCCAGCAGTTTACGGGTGTGGGACTCTTCCTCCTACGAGCAGTACTTC
V gene: TRBV28
J gene: TRBJ2-7
clone size: NA
D gene: NA

CDR3 protein: CSGISSYNEQFF
CDR3 DNA: TGCAGCGGGATAAGCTCCTACAATGAGCAGTTCTTC
V gene: TRBV20-1
J gene: TRBJ2-1
clone size: NA
D gene: NA

CDR3 protein: CASSLYRTSTSEQFF
CDR3 DNA: TGTGCCAGCAGCTTATACAGGACTAGCACCTCGGAGCAGTTCTTC
V gene: TRBV7-2
J gene: TRBJ2-1
clone size: NA
D gene: TRBD2

CDR3 protein: CASSPTSRGSYNEQFF
CDR3 DNA: TGTGCCAGCTCACCAACTAGCCGGGGCTCATACAATGAGCAGTTCTTC
V gene: TRBV18
J gene: TRBJ2-1
clone size: NA
D gene: NA

CDR3 protein: CASSWRLVAKNIQYF
CDR3 DNA: TGTGCCAGCAGTTGGAGACTGGTAGCCAAAAACATTCAGTACTTC
V gene: TRBV13
J gene: TRBJ2-4
clone size: NA
D gene: NA

CDR3 protein: CAIKKGSYNSPLHF
CDR3 DNA: TGTGCCATCAAGAAGGGCTCCTATAATTCACCCCTCCACTTT
V gene: TRBV28
J gene: TRBJ1-6
clone size: NA
D gene: NA

CDR3 protein: CASSQDRGLVISPLHF
CDR3 DNA: TGCGCCAGCAGCCAAGATCGCGGGCTGGTCATTTCACCCCTCCACTTT
V gene: TRBV4-1
J gene: TRBJ1-6
clone size: NA
D gene: NA

CDR3 protein: CASSPQKGYGSGANVLTF
CDR3 DNA: TGTGCCAGCTCACCACAAAAGGGTTACGGCTCTGGGGCCAACGTCCTGACTTTC
V gene: TRBV18
J gene: TRBJ2-6
clone size: NA
D gene: NA

CDR3 protein: CASSLTYGGALYGYTF
CDR3 DNA: TGCGCCAGCAGCTTGACTTACGGCGGCGCTCTCTATGGCTACACCTTC
V gene: TRBV5-1
J gene: TRBJ1-2
clone size: NA
D gene: NA

CDR3 protein: CASSQAWQEGEQFF
CDR3 DNA: TGTGCCAGCAGCCAAGCATGGCAGGAGGGTGAGCAGTTCTTC
V gene: TRBV3-1
J gene: TRBJ2-1
clone size: NA
D gene: NA

CDR3 protein: CASSPWDRSTLETQYF
CDR3 DNA: TGTGCCAGCAGCCCGTGGGACAGATCGACGCTGGAGACCCAGTACTTC
V gene: TRBV4-2
J gene: TRBJ2-5
clone size: NA
D gene: TRBD1

CDR3 protein: CATSRDRSGATSKNIQYF
CDR3 DNA: TGTGCCACCAGCAGAGATCGGAGCGGGGCTACGTCCAAAAACATTCAGTACTTC
V gene: TRBV15
J gene: TRBJ2-4
clone size: NA
D gene: TRBD2

CDR3 protein: CASSFFPDRAYQETQYF
CDR3 DNA: TGTGCCAGCAGCTTTTTCCCGGACAGGGCTTACCAAGAGACCCAGTACTTC
V gene: TRBV7-9
J gene: TRBJ2-5
clone size: NA
D gene: TRBD1

CDR3 protein: CASSQTEGSYNEQFF
CDR3 DNA: TGTGCCAGCAGCCAAACGGAGGGCTCCTACAATGAGCAGTTCTTC
V gene: TRBV3-1
J gene: TRBJ2-1
clone size: NA
D gene: NA

CDR3 protein: CSATDHFGGQETQYF
CDR3 DNA: TGCAGTGCAACGGATCATTTTGGAGGCCAAGAGACCCAGTACTTC
V gene: TRBV20-1
J gene: TRBJ2-5
clone size: NA
D gene: NA

CDR3 protein: CASSGGQVHTDTQYF
CDR3 DNA: TGTGCCAGCAGCGGTGGACAGGTCCACACAGATACGCAGTATTTT
V gene: TRBV9
J gene: TRBJ2-3
clone size: NA
D gene: TRBD1

CDR3 protein: CASSPTSGRGEETQYF
CDR3 DNA: TGTGCCAGCAGCCCTACAAGCGGGAGAGGTGAAGAGACCCAGTACTTC
V gene: TRBV5-5
J gene: TRBJ2-5
clone size: NA
D gene: TRBD2

CDR3 protein: CASSFRAATYYGYTF
CDR3 DNA: TGTGCCAGCAGCTTCCGGGCTGCGACGTACTATGGCTACACCTTC
V gene: TRBV7-9
J gene: TRBJ1-2
clone size: NA
D gene: NA

CDR3 protein: CAISEASGPTDTQYF
CDR3 DNA: TGTGCCATCAGTGAGGCCTCCGGGCCCACAGATACGCAGTATTTT
V gene: TRBV10-3
J gene: TRBJ2-3
clone size: NA
D gene: NA